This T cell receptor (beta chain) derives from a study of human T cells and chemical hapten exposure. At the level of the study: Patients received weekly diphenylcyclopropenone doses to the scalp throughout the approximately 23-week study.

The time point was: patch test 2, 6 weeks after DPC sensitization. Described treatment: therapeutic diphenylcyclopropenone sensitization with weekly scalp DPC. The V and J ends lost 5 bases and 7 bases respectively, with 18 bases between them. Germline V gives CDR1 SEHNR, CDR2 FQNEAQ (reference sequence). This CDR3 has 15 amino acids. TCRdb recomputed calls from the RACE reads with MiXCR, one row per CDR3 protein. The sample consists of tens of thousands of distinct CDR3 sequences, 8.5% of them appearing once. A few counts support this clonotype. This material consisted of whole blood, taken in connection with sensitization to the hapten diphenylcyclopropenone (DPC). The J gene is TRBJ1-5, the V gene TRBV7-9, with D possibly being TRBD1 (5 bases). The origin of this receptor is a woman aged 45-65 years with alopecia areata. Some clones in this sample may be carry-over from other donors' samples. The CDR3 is CASSPSGSRDQPQHF. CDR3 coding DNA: TGTGCCAGCAGCCCAAGCGGGAGTCGGGACCAGCCCCAGCATTTT.